The 21 T cell receptor beta chains in this list originate from one sample, sequenced in a study of CD8 T cells in Susac syndrome. The RNA input was about 0.5 to 1 ug, and it was reverse transcribed with random hexamers. TCRdb passed the immunoSEQ multiplex PCR reads through MiXCR, listing each CDR3 protein once. This sample has about 130,000 distinct CDR3 sequences, with about 95% found just once. Sequenced sample: CD4+ T cells from PBMCs. These receptors came from a human donor in good health.

This chain links TRBV6-5 with TRBJ2-7, with 7 positions matching TRBD1. J was trimmed by 6 bases and V by 0 bases; bases with no gene match: 8. Germline V CDR1 and CDR2: MNHEY, SVGAGI. The CDR3 is 15 residues long. The CDR3 nucleotides read TGTGCCAGCAGTTACTCGGGGGCGCCAGGGGGCGAGCAGTACTTC. This gives the protein CASSYSGAPGGEQYF.

The chain has TRBV20-1 and TRBJ2-3; weak D call: TRBD2 (5 bases). V lost 0 bases and J lost 4, with 14 bases in between. The CDR3 totals 15 residues. Germline V CDR1 and CDR2: DFQATT, SNEGSKA (reference sequence). Written as DNA, the CDR3 is TGCAGTGCTAGAGATCGGACCGGAGGCGCAGATACGCAGTATTTT. Its translation: CSARDRTGGADTQYF.

This chain connects TRBV7-2 to TRBJ1-2; no clear D gene. Germline CDR1 SGHTA, CDR2 FQGNSA. The CDR3 totals 14 residues. V was shortened by 0 bases and J by 2 bases, with 7 bases between the two germline ends. In nucleotides, the CDR3 is TGTGCCAGCAGCTTAGCAGCCAGGAACTATGGCTACACCTTC. This translates into CASSLAARNYGYTF.

V is TRBV7-2 and J is TRBJ1-2, with 8 nucleotides matching TRBD1. CDR1 and CDR2 from the germline V gene are SGHTA and FQGNSA. V was pared by 5 bases and J by 5 bases, with 7 bases of the junction left unmatched. CDR3 length: 14 amino acids. The CDR3 DNA is TGTGCCAGCAGCGAGAGACAGGGGCGGTATGGCTACACCTTC. Protein: CASSERQGRYGYTF.

The gene calls are TRBV18 and TRBJ2-7, with D possibly matching TRBD1 (5 bases). This CDR3 has 14 residues. Germline-derived CDR1 and CDR2 are KGHSH and LQKENI. The V end lost 4 bases, the J end lost 3 bases, and 13 bases lay between the germline ends. CDR3 residues: CASSHTGMFYEQYF. The DNA of the CDR3 is TGTGCCAGCTCACACACAGGCATGTTCTACGAGCAGTACTTC.

The chain carries TRBV4-1 and TRBJ2-3; TRBD2 might be the D (6 bases). The CDR3 covers 17 residues. Germline V gene lookup returns CDR1 MGHRA and CDR2 YSYEKL. Trimming cost V 3 bases and J 1 base, with 17 bases left between them. The CDR3 loop reads CASSQGGAGGGTDTQYF. CDR3 nucleotides: TGCGCCAGCAGCCAGGGGGGAGCGGGTGGAGGCACAGATACGCAGTATTTT.

This clonotype is a singleton in its sample. This chain links TRBV6-6 with TRBJ1-3, with TRBD1 as a possible D gene (5 bases). V lost 5 bases and J lost 0, with 11 bases in between. The CDR3 has 15 amino acids. Per germline, CDR1 MNHNY and CDR2 SVGAGI (reference sequence). CDR3 bases: TGTGCCAGCAGTACCCAGAGGGGCTCTGGAAACACCATATATTTT. The encoded protein is CASSTQRGSGNTIYF.

This chain links TRBV20-1 with TRBJ2-7; 7 nucleotides agree with TRBD2. The germline V gene has CDR1 DFQATT and CDR2 SNEGSKA (reference sequence). After removal of 4 bases from V and 3 bases from J, the junction contained 12 bases not matched to a gene. This CDR3 region has 15 residues. The CDR3 sequence: CSATLPRLASYEQYF. In DNA, the CDR3 is TGCAGTGCTACCCTCCCCAGACTAGCAAGCTACGAGCAGTACTTC.

The gene calls are TRBV3-1 and TRBJ2-7; the D gene is possibly TRBD2 (6 bases). This CDR3 region has 13 residues. Trimming left V 4 bases short and J 6 bases short, with 13 bases between. Germline CDR1 LGHDT, CDR2 YNNKEL (reference sequence). The CDR3 nucleotides are TGTGCCAGCAGCCCTTACGTGGGAGGCGAGCAGTACTTC. Amino acid sequence: CASSPYVGGEQYF.

The chain employs TRBV19 and TRBJ2-5; unclear D gene. CDR3 length equals 13 residues. Trimming removed 5 bases at V and 1 base at J, with 8 bases between. Germline loops: CDR1 LNHDA, CDR2 SQIVND (reference sequence). The CDR3 DNA is TGTGCCAGTAGTCGACCGACCCAAGAGACCCAGTACTTC. It encodes CASSRPTQETQYF.

The CDR3 nucleotides read TGTGCCAGCAGTCGGGACAGGGAACACACCGGGGAGCTGTTTTTT. The encoded protein is CASSRDREHTGELFF. The chain recombines TRBV27 with TRBJ2-2; 9 bases are a match to TRBD1. The CDR3 sequence is 15 residues long. V lost 5 bases, J lost 3 bases, and 4 bases stayed unmatched. The germline gives CDR1 MNHEY, CDR2 SMNVEV (reference sequence).

The genes are TRBV29-1 and TRBJ2-7; D call uncertain. Deletions cut 5 bases from V and 0 bases from J, with 11 bases between. Per germline, CDR1 SQVTM and CDR2 ANQGSEA. The CDR3 is 13 amino acids. CDR3: CSVRAPSSYEQYF. In DNA form, the CDR3 reads TGCAGCGTTCGGGCGCCCAGCTCCTACGAGCAGTACTTC.

The chain is built from TRBV7-2 and TRBJ1-4, with D uncertain. The CDR3 has 15 amino acids. V gave up 5 bases and J gave up 7 bases, with 17 bases separating them. CDR1 is SGHTA and CDR2 is FQGNSA in the germline V gene. The CDR3, as DNA: TGTGCCAGCAGCCCAGAGGTGGTTCAAGCTGAAAAACTGTTTTTT. It codes for CASSPEVVQAEKLFF.

The gene calls are TRBV4-2 and TRBJ2-1, with 9 bases aligning to TRBD2. The CDR3 covers 15 residues. CDR1 is LGHNA, CDR2 YNFKEQ, per germline. Unmatched junction bases numbered 4, after V lost 0 bases and J lost 7 bases. The CDR3 spells CASSQEAGGFNEQFF. The CDR3 nucleotides are TGTGCCAGCAGCCAAGAAGCGGGAGGATTTAATGAGCAGTTCTTC.

The chain carries TRBV12-3 or TRBV12-4 and TRBJ2-3, with D possibly matching TRBD2 (5 bases). V lost 3 bases and J lost 4, with 11 bases in between. CDR3 size: 14 residues. The CDR3 DNA follows: TGTGCCAGCAGTTTCGTCGAGGGAGCAGATACGCAGTATTTT. Translated: CASSFVEGADTQYF.

The chain combines TRBV6-1 with TRBJ2-7; TRBD1 or TRBD2 may be the D gene (5 bases each). The ends were cut back, 4 bases at V and 3 bases at J, with 10 bases in the middle. Germline CDR1 reads MNHNS; CDR2 reads SASEGT. The CDR3 extends over 13 amino acids. The CDR3 nucleotides read TGTGCCAGCAGTGCCCGGGACGGCTACGAGCAGTACTTC. As protein: CASSARDGYEQYF.

The chain links TRBV29-1 to TRBJ1-1; no clear D gene. Germline CDR1 SQVTM, CDR2 ANQGSEA. Trimming took 1 base from V and 1 from J, leaving 10 bases between them. The CDR3 has 14 residues. The CDR3 DNA sequence: TGCAGCGTTGAAGGTCCGGCTGCGAACACTGAAGCTTTCTTT. The encoded protein is CSVEGPAANTEAFF.

V and J are TRBV6-2 or TRBV6-3 and TRBJ2-7; a weak D match, TRBD1 (6 bases). Germline loops: CDR1 MNHEY, CDR2 SVGEGT. V lost 4 bases to trimming and J lost 1 base, with 20 bases between them. The CDR3 is 17 residues long. Written as DNA, the CDR3 is TGTGCCAGCAGTTCATTCTCAACAGGGATTTGGTCCTACGAGCAGTACTTC. It codes for CASSSFSTGIWSYEQYF.

In this sample, this clonotype turned up a few times. The V gene is TRBV4-1, the J gene TRBJ2-7; perhaps TRBD1 as D (5 bases). This CDR3 is built from 14 residues. Trimming left V 2 bases short and J 1 base short, with 9 bases between. Germline lookup yields CDR1 MGHRA and CDR2 YSYEKL. For the CDR3, the DNA is TGCGCCAGCAGCCAAATTAGACAGTCCTACGAGCAGTACTTC. As protein: CASSQIRQSYEQYF.

CDR3 loop: CASSPPSGRYEQYF. The DNA for the CDR3 is TGTGCCAGCTCACCACCGAGCGGCCGCTACGAGCAGTACTTC. The chain uses TRBV18 and TRBJ2-7, with D perhaps matching TRBD2 (5 bases). Germline loops: CDR1 KGHSH, CDR2 LQKENI. The CDR3 consists of 14 residues. V lost 0 bases and J lost 3, with 9 bases in between.

This chain connects TRBV15 to TRBJ1-1; D is possibly TRBD1 (6 bases). Per germline, CDR1 LNHNV and CDR2 YYDKDF (reference sequence). Trimming pared 4 bases from V and 1 base from J, leaving 13 bases between. This CDR3 has 15 residues. The CDR3 sequence: CATSKGGAGNTEAFF. CDR3 in DNA: TGTGCCACCAGCAAAGGGGGAGCGGGGAACACTGAAGCTTTCTTT.